Here is one T cell receptor (beta chain) with its context. No antigen is known for it. The sample originates from a study of cytomegalovirus exposure and HLA in healthy donors. Study observations and caveats: A missense DCLRE1C variant was associated with V- and J-gene trimming of TCR beta chains in a later analysis, and an independent cohort replicated the association.

The CDR3 is made up of 15 amino acids. The germline V gene encodes CDR1 SGHRS and CDR2 YFSETQ. Deletions cut 3 bases from V and 6 bases from J, with 16 bases between. The PCR employed 60 Vbeta primers together with 13 Jbeta primers. Method: immunoSEQ multiplex PCR; TCRdb's copy keeps in-frame clones and lacks some. The profile shows 170,000 or so clones, around 80% of them singletons. Sequencing input: PBMCs. The source of this sequence is a man aged 45-60 years in good health and CMV-seropositive. This chain links TRBV5-1 with TRBJ2-4; a weak D match, TRBD2 (5 bases). CDR3 nucleotides: TGCGCCAGCAGCTCCTATTCCGGGAAAGGAAACATTCAGTACTTC. Translation: CASSSYSGKGNIQYF.